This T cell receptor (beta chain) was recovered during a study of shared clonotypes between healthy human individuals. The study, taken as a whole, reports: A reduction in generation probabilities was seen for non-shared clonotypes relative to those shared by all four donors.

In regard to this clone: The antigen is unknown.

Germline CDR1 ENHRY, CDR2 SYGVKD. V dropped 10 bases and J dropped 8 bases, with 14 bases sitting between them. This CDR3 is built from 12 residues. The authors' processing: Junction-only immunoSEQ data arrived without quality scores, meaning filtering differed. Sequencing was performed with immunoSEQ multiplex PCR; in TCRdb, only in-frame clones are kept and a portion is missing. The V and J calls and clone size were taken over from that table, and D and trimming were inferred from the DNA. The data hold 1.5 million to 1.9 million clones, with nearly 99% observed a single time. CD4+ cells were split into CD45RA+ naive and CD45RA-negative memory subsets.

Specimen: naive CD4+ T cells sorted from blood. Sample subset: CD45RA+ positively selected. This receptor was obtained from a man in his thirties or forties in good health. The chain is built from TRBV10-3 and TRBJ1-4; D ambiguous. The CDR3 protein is CATRKDGEKLFF. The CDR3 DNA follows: TGTGCCACCAGAAAGGATGGAGAAAAACTGTTTTTT.